These 5 T cell receptor beta chains were all obtained from the same sample, sequenced in a study of T-cell reconstitution after alpha-beta-depleted transplantation in children. Study-level points and caveats: After one year, T-cell counts and TCRbeta diversity mostly came from new T cells.

These receptors are not linked to any known antigen. As it was prepared, the TCRbeta library received unique molecular identifiers. TCRdb recomputed calls from the PCR reads with MiXCR, one row per CDR3 protein. The sample has about 300,000 distinct CDR3 sequences, almost 8% seen once. This material consisted of peripheral blood, taken 360 days after TCRalphabeta/CD19-depleted stem cell transplant. These receptors originate from a female patient aged 2-9 years who had a stem cell transplant for Fanconi anemia, so the T cells may come from the graft donor.

This clonotype was observed many times. The CDR3 DNA reads TGTGCCACCTCCGGGACTAGCGGGAGTAGCTCCTACAATGAGCAGTTCTTC. This gives the protein CATSGTSGSSSYNEQFF. The chain uses TRBV24-1 and TRBJ2-1, with 14 bases fitting TRBD2. Germline CDR1 reads KGHDR; CDR2 reads SFDVKD. CDR3 size: 17 residues. The trim removed 9 bases at V and 0 bases at J, leaving 6 bases unmatched.

This clonotype was found many times. The chain is built from TRBV27 and TRBJ2-3; maybe TRBD2 (5 bases). The ends were cut back, 2 bases at V and 2 bases at J, with 8 bases in the middle. The CDR3 covers 14 residues. The germline CDR1 and CDR2 sequences are MNHEY and SMNVEV (reference sequence). The CDR3 DNA follows: TGTGCCAGCAGTTTAGCGGGTAACACAGATACGCAGTATTTT. Translation: CASSLAGNTDTQYF.

This clonotype was seen ten or more times. The chain joins TRBV5-1 to TRBJ2-3; D gene unclear. Trimming pared 1 base from V and 2 bases from J, leaving 11 bases between. The germline CDR1 and CDR2 sequences are SGHRS and YFSETQ. The CDR3 contains 15 residues. The CDR3 DNA reads TGCGCCAGCAGCTTGATCAGAGTTACCACAGATACGCAGTATTTT. Translated: CASSLIRVTTDTQYF.

This clonotype showed up many times. The chain is built from TRBV4-2 and TRBJ2-1, with 14 bases that match TRBD2. Germline CDR1 is LGHNA and CDR2 is YNFKEQ. There are 16 residues in the CDR3. Trimming took 4 bases from V and 6 from J; bases not matched to a gene: 5. The CDR3 sequence is CASSRPGTSGSNEQFF. The CDR3 bases are TGTGCCAGCAGCCGTCCCGGGACTAGCGGGAGCAATGAGCAGTTCTTC.

The chain is built from TRBV7-8 and TRBJ1-2, with TRBD1 matching 7 bases. Germline values: CDR1 SGHVS, CDR2 FQNEAQ. The CDR3 loop spans 13 amino acids. Unmatched junction bases numbered 5, after V lost 3 bases and J lost 7 bases. The CDR3 DNA reads as TGTGCCAGCAGCTTCCTACCAGGGGGTGGCTACACCTTC. Its protein is CASSFLPGGGYTF.